Presented here are 15 T cell receptor beta chains from one specimen sequenced in a study of T cells after yellow fever vaccination. Using its own MiXCR run on the 5' RACE reads, TCRdb lists one record per CDR3 protein. The sample has 85,000 to 100,000 distinct CDR3 sequences, roughly 6% seen once. This sample comprised CD8+ T cells sorted from PBMCs, obtained 10 days after the yellow fever booster vaccination. The source of these receptors is a young man who received the YFV17D yellow fever vaccine.

This clonotype was observed a few times. The genes are TRBV25-1 and TRBJ1-2, with TRBD1 as a possible D gene (5 bases). The V end lost 5 bases, the J end lost 3 bases, and 13 bases lay between the germline ends. CDR1 and CDR2 from the germline V gene are MGHDK and SYGVNS. This CDR3 is 14 amino acids long. The CDR3 DNA sequence: TGTGCCAGCAGTAGAGGGGAGTATGACTATGGCTACACCTTC. It yields the protein CASSRGEYDYGYTF.

There are a few counts of this clonotype. This chain links TRBV12-3 or TRBV12-4 with TRBJ2-1; the D gene could be TRBD1 or TRBD2 (5 bases each). The CDR3 has 14 amino acids. V lost 1 base to trimming and J lost 5 bases, with 9 bases between them. In nucleotides, the CDR3 is TGTGCCAGCAGTTTAGGGGACGGTAACAATGAGCAGTTCTTC. Its translation: CASSLGDGNNEQFF.

The sample holds a few counts of this clonotype. V gene TRBV27 combines with J gene TRBJ1-1, with 11 bases that match TRBD1. The CDR3 has 16 residues. V gave up 3 bases and J gave up 5 bases; unmatched junction bases: 8. Germline lookup yields CDR1 MNHEY and CDR2 SMNVEV (reference sequence). The CDR3 DNA reads as TGTGCCAGCAGTTTGCAGGGACAGGGGGTAGGGACTGAAGCTTTCTTT. Amino acid sequence: CASSLQGQGVGTEAFF.

The CDR3 spells CASSTTGAYNEQFF. As DNA, the CDR3 is TGTGCCAGCAGTACAACAGGGGCCTACAATGAGCAGTTCTTC. The chain links TRBV12-3 or TRBV12-4 to TRBJ2-1; 7 nucleotides match TRBD1. The CDR3 consists of 14 residues. Trimming cost V 5 bases and J 2 bases; bases outside gene matches: 3.

This clonotype was observed a few times. The CDR3 sequence: CASSLWGGNTEAFF. The CDR3 region has the DNA TGTGCCAGCAGCTTATGGGGGGGGAACACTGAAGCTTTCTTT. J is TRBJ1-1 and V is TRBV7-9; perhaps TRBD1 as D (5 bases). This CDR3 has 14 amino acids. With 2 bases removed from V and 1 base from J, the gap between germline ends came to 8 bases. Looked up from germline, CDR1 is SEHNR and CDR2 is FQNEAQ (reference sequence).

There are a few counts of this clonotype. The chain combines TRBV27 with TRBJ2-7; D is possibly TRBD1 (7 bases). The germline V gene encodes CDR1 MNHEY and CDR2 SMNVEV (reference sequence). The CDR3 runs 15 residues. Trimming removed 8 bases from V and 1 base from J, with 18 bases in between. The CDR3 DNA sequence: TGTGCCAGCTCTCAGAGGCCAGGGGGGTCCTACGAGCAGTACGTC. It encodes CASSQRPGGSYEQYV.

In its sample, this clonotype was seen a few times. This chain joins TRBV6-5 and TRBJ1-4; D gene unclear. Between the trimmed V and J ends, which lost 7 bases and 4 bases, there was a span of 16 bases. The CDR3 has 15 residues. Looked up from germline, CDR1 is MNHEY and CDR2 is SVGAGI. CDR3 in DNA: TGTGCCAGCACTCTAAATGCGGGGATTAATGAAAAACTGTTTTTT. Translating it yields CASTLNAGINEKLFF.

The chain joins TRBV29-1 to TRBJ2-1, with D possibly TRBD2 on 5 matching bases. Germline CDR1 and CDR2: SQVTM and ANQGSEA. The CDR3 sequence is 10 residues long. V shed 6 bases and J shed 9 bases, with 9 bases lying between them. The CDR3 nucleotides are TGCAGCGTACGAGCGGTTGAGCAGTTCTTC. Translated: CSVRAVEQFF.

Only a few counts were recorded for this clonotype. V gene TRBV7-9 combines with J gene TRBJ2-1; 9 positions agree with TRBD1. The CDR3 consists of 14 residues. Germline loops: CDR1 SEHNR, CDR2 FQNEAQ (reference sequence). V lost 5 bases to trimming and J lost 5 bases; unmatched junction nucleotides: 4. Here the CDR3 reads CASSHRDRDNEQFF. The DNA for the CDR3 is TGTGCCAGCAGCCACCGGGACAGGGACAATGAGCAGTTCTTC.

This clonotype showed up many times. The chain uses TRBV9 and TRBJ2-2; no clear D gene. V lost 3 bases and J 2 bases, leaving 5 bases between the germline ends. The germline V gene has CDR1 SGDLS and CDR2 YYNGEE. The CDR3 totals 13 residues. The CDR3: CASSATNTGELFF. The CDR3 coding sequence is TGTGCCAGCAGCGCGACCAACACCGGGGAGCTGTTTTTT. The whole variable domain, filled in from reference TRBV9 and TRBJ2-2, reads DSGVTQTPKHLITATGQRVTLRCSPRSGDLSVYWYQQSLDQGLQFLIQYYNGEERAKGNILERFSAQQFPDLHSELNLSSLELGDSALYFCASSATNTGELFFGEGSRLTVL.

This clonotype was picked up a small number of times. The genes are TRBV6-1 and TRBJ2-7; D might be TRBD1 (6 bases). The CDR3 consists of 15 residues. With 4 bases removed from V and 1 base from J, the gap between germline ends came to 14 bases. Germline-derived CDR1 and CDR2 are MNHNS and SASEGT. CDR3 nucleotides: TGTGCCAGCAGTGTGAACAGGGAGCGATCCTACGAGCAGTACTTC. This gives the protein CASSVNRERSYEQYF.

The table lists this clonotype with a few counts. The CDR3 here is CASSGRGLQPQHF. The CDR3 DNA is TGTGCCAGCAGTGGCAGGGGGCTGCAGCCCCAGCATTTT. V is TRBV27 and J is TRBJ1-5, with 8 positions matching TRBD1. Germline-derived CDR1 and CDR2 are MNHEY and SMNVEV (reference sequence). With V trimmed by 5 bases and J by 7 bases, 4 bases remained unmatched. The CDR3 sequence is 13 residues long.

This clonotype was found a few times. The V gene is TRBV14, the J gene TRBJ1-1; 7 positions match TRBD1. The CDR3 runs 14 residues. The ends lost 6 bases at V and 4 bases at J; junction bases unmatched: 8. CDR1 and CDR2 (germline): SGHDN, FVKESK. The CDR3 loop is CASRRDSWSTEAFF. Here the CDR3 DNA reads TGTGCCAGCAGACGGGACAGCTGGAGCACTGAAGCTTTCTTT.

This clonotype was observed at least ten times. J is TRBJ2-7 and V is TRBV6-5; the D gene could be TRBD1 or TRBD2 (5 bases each). CDR3 length: 14 amino acids. With 0 bases removed from V and 0 bases from J, the gap between germline ends came to 6 bases. Germline V gene data show CDR1 as MNHEY and CDR2 as SVGAGI. CDR3 DNA: TGTGCCAGCAGTTACTCGGGGGACTCCTACGAGCAGTACGTC. Protein: CASSYSGDSYEQYV.

This clonotype occurred many times. This chain links TRBV28 with TRBJ2-5; 13 bases agree with TRBD2. Losses at the gene ends were 5 bases for V and 3 bases for J; bases not matched to a gene: 3. The germline CDR1 and CDR2 sequences are MDHEN and SYDVKM. The CDR3 loop spans 15 amino acids. CDR3 sequence reads: CASSTGTSGEETQYF. CDR3 coding DNA: TGTGCCAGCAGTACCGGGACTAGCGGGGAAGAGACCCAGTACTTC.